A single sample is the source of the 8 T cell receptor beta chains below, sequenced in a study of breast tumors, draining lymph nodes, adjacent tissues (dated by TCRdb to about 2016). The method was multiplex PCR. Instrument used: Illumina HiSeq 2000. The public reads were run again by TCRdb, first through fastp at Q25 and then through MiXCR, and only productive beta chains were kept. Every distinct CDR3 protein forms one entry, paired with its most common genes and DNA. This sample comprises under 350,000 distinct CDR3 sequences, 30% of them detected only once. About 1.2% of the sample goes to the ten largest clones. Lymph node samples were obtained from the axillary draining lymph nodes of breast cancer patients. The sequencing sample was made of axillary lymph node tissue. All receptors come from a female donor with breast cancer. Some clones in this sample may be carry-over from other donors' samples.

The chain has TRBV27 and TRBJ2-1, with D perhaps being TRBD1 or TRBD2 (6 bases each). This CDR3 contains 15 residues. V was pared by 5 bases and J by 12 bases, with 23 bases between. The germline gives CDR1 MNHEY, CDR2 SMNVEV (reference sequence). CDR3 residues: CASSPDRTLTGGQFF. DNA for the CDR3: TGTGCCAGCAGTCCAGACAGGACCCTCACCGGGGGGCAGTTCTTC.

In regard to this clonotype: At one end, the junction sequence differs from germline, possibly due to a read error. The CDR3 coding sequence is TGTACCAGCGGCTTAGTCCTGGAAGAGACCCAGTACTTC. It translates to CTSGLVLEETQYF. This chain joins TRBV7-2 and TRBJ2-5; D is ambiguous. Germline V gene data show CDR1 as SGHTA and CDR2 as FQGNSA. The length of the CDR3 is 13 residues.

This clonotype occurred many times. The chain employs TRBV12-3 or TRBV12-4 and TRBJ2-5; D uncertain. The CDR3 loop spans 15 amino acids. V was cut by 3 bases and J by 2 bases, with 13 bases left in between. The CDR3 sequence: CASSFPMPTQETQYF. As DNA, the CDR3 is TGTGCCAGCAGTTTTCCCATGCCGACACAAGAGACCCAGTACTTC.

This clonotype was seen at least ten times. The chain couples TRBV30 to TRBJ1-6, with 9 positions matching TRBD1. The CDR3 extends over 14 amino acids. CDR1 and CDR2 from the germline V gene are GTSNPN and SVGIG (reference sequence). The V gene end was trimmed by 4 bases and the J gene end by 8 bases; junction bases not matched to a gene: 6. The DNA for the CDR3 is TGTGCCTGGACCCAAGACAGGGGGGATTCACCCCTCCACTTT. Protein sequence: CAWTQDRGDSPLHF.

This clonotype was detected once. A much larger clonotype is one base distant, so this may be a read error. The V call is TRBV19, the J call TRBJ2-7; 7 bases align to TRBD1. The V segment lost 6 bases and the J segment 6 bases; nucleotides outside the gene matches: 8. Germline assignment: CDR1 LNHDA and CDR2 SQIVND (reference sequence). The CDR3 contains 13 residues. The CDR3 is CASSADREREQYF. The CDR3 DNA reads TGTGCCAGTAGCGCCGACAGGGAGCGCGAGCAGTACTTC.

In its sample, this clonotype was seen many times. The chain carries TRBV9 and TRBJ2-1, with TRBD2 matching over 11 bases. This CDR3 spans 15 amino acids. The trim removed 4 bases at V and 0 bases at J, leaving 0 bases unmatched. Germline V CDR1 and CDR2: SGDLS, YYNGEE. The CDR3 bases are TGTGCCAGCAGCACTAGCGGGAGCTCCTACAATGAGCAGTTCTTC. Its protein product is CASSTSGSSYNEQFF.

On this clonotype: A much more abundant neighbour one base away suggests this may be a read error. The chain carries TRBV7-3 and TRBJ2-1, with 7 bases matching TRBD2. This CDR3 is 15 amino acids long. Germline V gene lookup returns CDR1 SGHTA and CDR2 FQGTGA. The CDR3 sequence: CASSESGDSYNEQLF. CDR3 DNA: TGTGCCAGCAGCGAAAGCGGGGATTCCTACAATGAGCAGCTCTTC.

Only one count was recorded for this clonotype. With a much larger clone just one base away, this may be a read error. V usage is TRBV6-5 and J usage is TRBJ2-7; D might be TRBD2 (6 bases). Germline loops: CDR1 MNHEY, CDR2 SVGAGI. The CDR3 is 17 amino acids. The V and J ends lost 5 bases and 6 bases respectively, with 26 bases between them. The CDR3 loop reads CASSPFLRGGMICEQYF. For the CDR3, the DNA is TGTGCCAGCAGTCCCTTTCTTAGGGGCGGGATGATCTGCGAGCAGTACTTC.